The 27 T cell receptor beta chains given below trace back to one sample, sequenced in a study of shared clonotypes between healthy human individuals. Some clones are missing from TCRdb's copy, which holds only in-frame ones; the method was immunoSEQ multiplex PCR. Of 1.4 million to 1.5 million clones listed, 96% are singletons. The sequencing sample was made of naive CD4+ T cells sorted from blood. The subset is: CD45RA+ positively selected. These receptors were taken from a man aged 30 to 39 in good health.

The chain carries TRBV28 and TRBJ2-7; 10 nucleotides match TRBD1. Germline CDR1 reads MDHEN; CDR2 reads SYDVKM. V lost 4 bases and J lost 5; bases outside the gene matches: 5. CDR3 length equals 14 residues. CDR3 bases: TGTGCCAGCAGTTCCTCCGGGACAGGGGACGAGCAGTACTTC. Translation gives CASSSSGTGDEQYF.

The genes are TRBV14 and TRBJ2-3; D gene uncertain. The germline V gene encodes CDR1 SGHDN and CDR2 FVKESK. This CDR3 spans 16 amino acids. Trimming stripped 2 bases from V and 2 bases from J, with 14 bases between. The CDR3 sequence is CASSQPSGSYTDTQYF. The CDR3 bases are TGTGCCAGCAGCCAACCTTCCGGGTCCTACACAGATACGCAGTATTTT.

The J gene is TRBJ2-1, the V gene TRBV6-1, with unresolved D. The V end lost 3 bases, the J end lost 4 bases, and 4 bases lay between the germline ends. The CDR3 contains 12 residues. Germline loops: CDR1 MNHNS, CDR2 SASEGT. The DNA of the CDR3 is TGTGCCAGCAGTGACGCTTACAATGAGCAGTTCTTC. Its translation is CASSDAYNEQFF.

The chain is built from TRBV18 and TRBJ1-4, with D perhaps TRBD1 (6 bases). The CDR3 runs 16 residues. CDR1 is KGHSH and CDR2 is LQKENI in the germline V gene. V lost 3 bases and J 10 bases, leaving 21 bases between the germline ends. The CDR3 loop is CASSPDVRDNLGKLFF. For the CDR3, the DNA is TGTGCCAGCTCACCGGATGTCCGGGACAATTTGGGAAAACTGTTTTTT.

The V and J genes are TRBV7-3 and TRBJ2-1; D is ambiguous. The CDR3 consists of 12 residues. The germline V gene has CDR1 SGHTA and CDR2 FQGTGA. Trimming left V 1 base short and J 10 bases short, with 8 bases between. The CDR3 bases are TGTGCCAGCAGCTTAAGGGTGGGGGAGCAGTTCTTC. It translates to CASSLRVGEQFF.

This chain links TRBV7-9 with TRBJ1-5; possibly TRBD1 for D (5 bases). The V end lost 1 base, the J end lost 2 bases, and 15 bases lay between the germline ends. CDR3 length: 17 amino acids. The germline V gene has CDR1 SEHNR and CDR2 FQNEAQ (reference sequence). The CDR3: CASSLVEGSRGNQPQHF. The CDR3 bases are TGTGCCAGCAGCTTAGTAGAGGGGTCGCGAGGCAATCAGCCCCAGCATTTT.

V gene TRBV5-4 combines with J gene TRBJ2-7; D ambiguous. The CDR3 spans 14 residues. The V end was cut by 0 bases, the J end by 5 bases, with 12 bases between. Germline values: CDR1 SGHNT, CDR2 YYREEE (reference sequence). DNA for the CDR3: TGTGCCAGCAGCTTGGGAAGGTCCCCTGACGAGCAGTACTTC. It codes for CASSLGRSPDEQYF.

This rearrangement joins TRBV2 to TRBJ2-1, with D possibly TRBD2 on 6 matching bases. V was pared by 6 bases and J by 7 bases, with 16 bases between. CDR3 length equals 14 residues. Germline V CDR1 and CDR2: SNHLY, FYNNEI. CDR3 amino acids: CASSGAGGWNEQFF. In DNA form, the CDR3 reads TGTGCCAGCAGCGGGGCCGGGGGTTGGAATGAGCAGTTCTTC.

The chain links TRBV5-1 to TRBJ1-2; tentatively, D is TRBD1 (6 bases). The ends were cut back, 1 base at V and 5 bases at J, with 18 bases in the middle. CDR1 is SGHRS and CDR2 is YFSETQ in the germline V gene. This CDR3 is built from 16 residues. CDR3 in DNA: TGCGCCAGCAGCTTGTACTCCGGACAGCTAATTTATGGCTACACCTTC. Residues: CASSLYSGQLIYGYTF.

This sequence joins TRBV10-2 and TRBJ2-5, with D unresolved. Germline V gene lookup returns CDR1 WSHSY and CDR2 SAAADI. The CDR3 totals 14 residues. V was cut by 6 bases and J by 4 bases, with 15 bases left in between. CDR3 sequence reads: CASRQGLGGETQYF. Here the CDR3 DNA reads TGCGCCAGCAGGCAAGGCCTAGGTGGAGAGACCCAGTACTTC.

The chain combines TRBV18 with TRBJ2-7; TRBD1 agrees at 7 bases. CDR1 KGHSH and CDR2 LQKENI come from the germline V gene. Trimming at V came to 4 bases and at J to 9 bases, leaving 12 bases not matched to a gene. The CDR3 covers 14 residues. The CDR3 spells CASSRPGQSVLQYF. CDR3 bases: TGTGCCAGCTCACGACCGGGACAGTCCGTGTTGCAGTACTTC.

This chain links TRBV7-2 with TRBJ1-2; TRBD1 might be the D (6 bases). V lost 2 bases and J lost 0, with 13 bases in between. Germline CDR1 and CDR2: SGHTA and FQGNSA. The CDR3 contains 16 residues. CDR3 sequence: CASSLRSGTTNYGYTF. The CDR3 DNA reads TGTGCCAGCAGCTTAAGATCCGGGACAACTAACTATGGCTACACCTTC.

The V gene is TRBV9, the J gene TRBJ2-3; 14 positions match TRBD2. Germline CDR1 and CDR2: SGDLS and YYNGEE. Trimming cost V 3 bases and J 3 bases; bases outside gene matches: 3. The CDR3 totals 16 residues. This CDR3 reads CASSGLAGGATDTQYF. The CDR3 DNA follows: TGTGCCAGCAGCGGACTAGCGGGAGGGGCGACAGATACGCAGTATTTT.

As to this clone: Distinct nucleotide sequences in the sample also encode this CDR3. The V and J genes are TRBV7-9 and TRBJ2-7, with 10 bases aligning to TRBD2. The J segment lost 0 bases and the V segment lost 1 base, leaving 3 bases of the junction unmatched. The CDR3 is 16 amino acids. Germline lookup yields CDR1 SEHNR and CDR2 FQNEAQ (reference sequence). CDR3 sequence (DNA): TGTGCCAGCAGCTTAGGTTCTAGCGGGAGCTCCTACGAGCAGTACTTC. It encodes CASSLGSSGSSYEQYF.

This rearrangement joins TRBV5-4 to TRBJ2-7, with D tentatively TRBD1 or TRBD2 (5 bases each). The CDR3 covers 16 residues. With 7 bases removed from V and 3 bases from J, the gap between germline ends came to 23 bases. CDR1 and CDR2 (germline): SGHNT, YYREEE (reference sequence). The CDR3 sequence is CASGTGTGGPFYEQYF. Written as DNA, the CDR3 is TGTGCCAGCGGGACCGGGACCGGAGGCCCCTTCTACGAGCAGTACTTC.

V and J are TRBV5-1 and TRBJ1-2; D is unresolved. The ends were cut back, 0 bases at V and 0 bases at J, with 12 bases in the middle. The CDR3 runs 16 residues. Per the germline V gene, CDR1 is SGHRS and CDR2 is YFSETQ. CDR3 region: CASSLVLGSANYGYTF. CDR3 DNA: TGCGCCAGCAGCTTGGTCTTGGGCTCAGCTAACTATGGCTACACCTTC.

The rearrangement joins TRBV7-9 to TRBJ2-7; 8 nucleotides match TRBD1. The trim removed 3 bases at V and 5 bases at J, leaving 9 bases unmatched. The V gene's germline CDR1 is SEHNR and CDR2 FQNEAQ (reference sequence). The CDR3 contains 15 residues. The CDR3 sequence: CASSFRLDRVDEQYF. As DNA, the CDR3 is TGTGCCAGCAGCTTTCGTTTGGACAGGGTCGACGAGCAGTACTTC. The full variable domain, rest sourced from reference TRBV7-9 and TRBJ2-7, is DTGVSQNPRHKITKRGQNVTFRCDPISEHNRLYWYRQTLGQGPEFLTYFQNEAQLEKSRLLSDRFSAERPKGSFSTLEIQRTEQGDSAMYLCASSFRLDRVDEQYFGPGTRLTVT.

This chain joins TRBV28 and TRBJ2-5; maybe TRBD1 (5 bases). Germline CDR1 and CDR2: MDHEN and SYDVKM. Trimming cost V 5 bases and J 5 bases, with 15 bases left between them. CDR3 length: 14 amino acids. The CDR3 loop reads CASSRQMGLETQYF. Written as DNA, the CDR3 is TGTGCCAGCAGTAGACAGATGGGATTGGAGACCCAGTACTTC.

With regard to this clone: Additional DNA sequences in this sample encode the identical CDR3. The CDR3 sequence is CASSVVSGNTGELFF. CDR3 nucleotides: TGTGCCAGCAGCGTAGTATCGGGAAACACCGGGGAGCTGTTTTTT. The chain employs TRBV9 and TRBJ2-2; D is possibly TRBD2 (5 bases). V gave up 0 bases and J gave up 2 bases, with 8 bases separating them. Germline CDR1 SGDLS, CDR2 YYNGEE. This CDR3 spans 15 amino acids.

J is TRBJ2-7 and V is TRBV27; D perhaps matches TRBD2 (6 bases). This CDR3 is built from 15 residues. Germline values: CDR1 MNHEY, CDR2 SMNVEV (reference sequence). The germline V and J ends were trimmed by 3 bases and 2 bases, with 14 bases remaining between them. CDR3 residues: CASSFPGVTTYEQYF. The CDR3 DNA sequence: TGTGCCAGCAGTTTCCCGGGAGTGACAACCTACGAGCAGTACTTC.

This chain joins TRBV2 and TRBJ2-5; maybe TRBD1 (5 bases). V lost 6 bases to trimming and J lost 1 base, with 9 bases between them. Germline assignment: CDR1 SNHLY and CDR2 FYNNEI. The CDR3 extends over 13 amino acids. CDR3 bases: TGTGCCAGCAGGGGGCGGAGCCAAGAGACCCAGTACTTC. As protein: CASRGRSQETQYF.

Turning to this clone: This same CDR3 is encoded by further DNA sequences in the sample. The V call is TRBV2, the J call TRBJ2-1, with 10 bases lining up with TRBD2. The CDR3 is 14 amino acids. Germline-derived CDR1 and CDR2 are SNHLY and FYNNEI. Germline trimming cut 4 bases from V and 9 bases from J; bases unmatched to any gene: 6. Here the CDR3 reads CASSGLAGVGEQFF. DNA for the CDR3: TGTGCCAGCAGTGGGCTAGCGGGAGTGGGTGAGCAGTTCTTC.

The rearrangement joins TRBV18 to TRBJ2-2; D unclear. This CDR3 spans 14 amino acids. Trimming removed 0 bases from V and 5 bases from J, with 7 bases in between. In germline, CDR1 is KGHSH, CDR2 LQKENI. CDR3 in amino acids: CASSPPPRTGELFF. The CDR3 DNA follows: TGTGCCAGCTCACCACCACCCCGGACCGGGGAGCTGTTTTTT.

The CDR3 sequence is CASSIAGQPGETQYF. The DNA for the CDR3 is TGTGCCAGTAGTATAGCCGGACAGCCGGGGGAGACCCAGTACTTC. The J gene is TRBJ2-5, the V gene TRBV19; tentative D call: TRBD1 (6 bases). The V end lost 1 base, the J end lost 5 bases, and 14 bases lay between the germline ends. Germline V CDR1 and CDR2: LNHDA, SQIVND (reference sequence). The CDR3 loop spans 15 amino acids.

The V gene is TRBV7-2, the J gene TRBJ1-5; D call uncertain. The V and J ends lost 5 bases and 7 bases respectively, with 9 bases between them. The CDR3 extends over 12 amino acids. The germline V gene has CDR1 SGHTA and CDR2 FQGNSA. CDR3 bases: TGTGCCAGCAGCAGCGGACGGCAGCCCCAGCATTTT. This encodes CASSSGRQPQHF.

Regarding this clone: The identical CDR3 is also encoded by other nucleotide sequences in the sample. The chain uses TRBV5-1 and TRBJ2-3; TRBD2 matches 15 bases. Germline loops: CDR1 SGHRS, CDR2 YFSETQ. The length of the CDR3 is 15 residues. V lost 4 bases, J lost 6 bases, and 3 bases stayed unmatched. The CDR3, as DNA: TGCGCCAGCAGCCTAGGGACTAGCGGGAGGGATACGCAGTATTTT. This gives the protein CASSLGTSGRDTQYF.

The rearrangement links TRBV11-3 to TRBJ2-1, with unresolved D. The V gene's germline CDR1 is SGHNT and CDR2 YENEEA. This CDR3 is 13 amino acids long. V gave up 5 bases and J gave up 9 bases, with 14 bases separating them. CDR3 bases: TGTGCCAGCAGCCCGACCCTACTGGGTGAGCAGTTCTTC. Encoded protein: CASSPTLLGEQFF.